Detailed here is one T cell receptor (beta chain). Its specificity is unknown. Profiled with immunoSEQ multiplex PCR; TCRdb holds only in-frame clones, not every one. The table lists about 54,000 clones, approximately 90% of them singletons, with approximately 8.3% in the top ten. This sample was taken from a study of OX40 agonist ivuxolimab in advanced cancers. Study conclusions and caveats: Antigen specificity of clonally expanded peripheral T cells was not established.

After removal of 1 base from V and 7 bases from J, the junction contained 5 bases not matched to a gene. Looked up from germline, CDR1 is PRHDT and CDR2 is FYEKMQ (reference sequence). CDR3 length: 14 residues. The genes are TRBV13 and TRBJ1-1; TRBD1 agrees at 8 bases. The sample here was CD4+ or CD8+ T cells sorted from blood, taken in a trial of the OX40 agonist ivuxolimab. The source of this sequence is an adult with an advanced solid tumor such as melanoma, head and neck, liver or kidney cancer. The DNA of the CDR3 is TGTGCCAGCAGCTTAGCAGGGGGCAGGAGTGAAGCTTTCTTT. Protein sequence: CASSLAGGRSEAFF.